This TCR beta chain was recovered during a study of vaccination and CD4 T cells after COVID-19. In the study overall: The convalescents comprised six males and four females, two of them Hispanic. Cells received overlapping spike peptides from SARS-CoV-2, HCoV-NL63, HCoV-OC43 and HCoV-229E as stimulation. Findings and limits, study-wide: 304 of 307 vaccine-specific clones from convalescent patients were spike mono-reactive. The appearance of a median 86.3% of reactive clones in convalescent patients occurred only post-vaccination.

On this clonotype itself: Its antigen remains unknown.

Researchers used the Oncomine TCR Beta short-read assay to sequence DNA from cultured CD4+ T cells. TCRdb itself ran the PCR reads through MiXCR, one entry per CDR3 protein. The table has approximately 14,000 distinct CDR3 sequences, over 60% seen once. Treatment given: roughly 10-day PBMC culture with coronavirus spike peptide pools or control peptides (ViraFEST assay). This clonotype was sampled from a human donor who had recovered from COVID-19. The material sequenced was CD4+ T cells from blood, cultured in vitro.

The CDR3 coding sequence is TGTGCCAGCTCACCACCGGCGGGGAGAGCTAACTATGGCTACACCTTC. Translated, it gives CASSPPAGRANYGYTF. V is TRBV18 and J is TRBJ1-2; D call uncertain. V dropped 0 bases and J dropped 0 bases, with 11 bases sitting between them. Germline V gene data show CDR1 as KGHSH and CDR2 as LQKENI. The CDR3 length is 16 residues.